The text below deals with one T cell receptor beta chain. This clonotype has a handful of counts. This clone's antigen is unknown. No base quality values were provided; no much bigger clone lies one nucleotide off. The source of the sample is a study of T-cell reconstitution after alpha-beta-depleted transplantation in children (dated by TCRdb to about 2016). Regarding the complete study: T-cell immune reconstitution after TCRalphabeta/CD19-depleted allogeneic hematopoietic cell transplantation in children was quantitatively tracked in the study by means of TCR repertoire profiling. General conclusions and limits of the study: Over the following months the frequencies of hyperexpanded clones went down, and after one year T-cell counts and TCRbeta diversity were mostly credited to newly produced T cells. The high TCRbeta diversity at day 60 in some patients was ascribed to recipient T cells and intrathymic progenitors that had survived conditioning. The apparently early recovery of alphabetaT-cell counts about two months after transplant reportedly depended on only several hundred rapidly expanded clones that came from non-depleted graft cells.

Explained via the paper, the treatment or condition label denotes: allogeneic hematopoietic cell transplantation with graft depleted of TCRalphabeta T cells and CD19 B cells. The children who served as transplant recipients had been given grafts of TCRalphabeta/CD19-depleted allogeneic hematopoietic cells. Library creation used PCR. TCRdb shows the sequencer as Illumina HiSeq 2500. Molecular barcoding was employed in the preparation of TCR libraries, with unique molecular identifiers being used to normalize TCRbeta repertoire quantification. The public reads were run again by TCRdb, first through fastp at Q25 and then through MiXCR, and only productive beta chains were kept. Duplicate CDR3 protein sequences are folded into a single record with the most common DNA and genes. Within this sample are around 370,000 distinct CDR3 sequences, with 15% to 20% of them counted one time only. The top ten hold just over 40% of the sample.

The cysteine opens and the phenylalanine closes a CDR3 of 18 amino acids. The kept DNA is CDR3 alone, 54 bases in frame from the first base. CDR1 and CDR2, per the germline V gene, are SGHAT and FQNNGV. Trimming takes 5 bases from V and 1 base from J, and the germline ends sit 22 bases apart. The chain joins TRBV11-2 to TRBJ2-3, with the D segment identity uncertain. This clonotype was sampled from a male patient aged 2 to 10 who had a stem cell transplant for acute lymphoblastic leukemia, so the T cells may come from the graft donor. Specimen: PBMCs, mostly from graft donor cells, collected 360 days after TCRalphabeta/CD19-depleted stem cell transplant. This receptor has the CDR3 CASSPWSPGRPGTDTQYF. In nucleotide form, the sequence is TGTGCCAGCAGCCCCTGGAGTCCCGGACGGCCCGGCACAGATACGCAGTATTTT.